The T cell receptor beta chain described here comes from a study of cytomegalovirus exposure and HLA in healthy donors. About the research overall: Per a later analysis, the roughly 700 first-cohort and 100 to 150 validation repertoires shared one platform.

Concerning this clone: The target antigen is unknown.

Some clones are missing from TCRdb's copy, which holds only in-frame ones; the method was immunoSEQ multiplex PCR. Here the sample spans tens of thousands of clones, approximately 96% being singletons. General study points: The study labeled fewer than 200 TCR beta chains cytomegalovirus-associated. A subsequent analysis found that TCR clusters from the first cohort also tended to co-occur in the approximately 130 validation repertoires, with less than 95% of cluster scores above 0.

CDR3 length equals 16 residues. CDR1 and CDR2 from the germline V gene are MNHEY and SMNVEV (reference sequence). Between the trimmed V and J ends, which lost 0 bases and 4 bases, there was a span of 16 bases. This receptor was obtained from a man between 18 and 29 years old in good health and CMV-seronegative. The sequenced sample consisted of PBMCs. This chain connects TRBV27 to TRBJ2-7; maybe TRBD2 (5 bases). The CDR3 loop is CASSLSMRGLEYEQYF. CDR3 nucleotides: TGTGCCAGCAGTTTATCGATGCGTGGACTCGAATACGAGCAGTACTTC.